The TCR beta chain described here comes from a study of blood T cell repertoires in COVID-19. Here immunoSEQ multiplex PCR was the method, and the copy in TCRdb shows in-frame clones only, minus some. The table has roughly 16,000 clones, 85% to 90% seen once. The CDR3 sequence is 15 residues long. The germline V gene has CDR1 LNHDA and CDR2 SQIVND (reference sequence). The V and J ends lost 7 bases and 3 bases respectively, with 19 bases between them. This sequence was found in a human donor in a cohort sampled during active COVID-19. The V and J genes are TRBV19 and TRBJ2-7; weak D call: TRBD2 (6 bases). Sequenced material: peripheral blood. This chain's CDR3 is CASTKEFRGLYEQYF. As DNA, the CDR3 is TGTGCCAGTACCAAGGAATTTAGGGGACTCTACGAGCAGTACTTC.